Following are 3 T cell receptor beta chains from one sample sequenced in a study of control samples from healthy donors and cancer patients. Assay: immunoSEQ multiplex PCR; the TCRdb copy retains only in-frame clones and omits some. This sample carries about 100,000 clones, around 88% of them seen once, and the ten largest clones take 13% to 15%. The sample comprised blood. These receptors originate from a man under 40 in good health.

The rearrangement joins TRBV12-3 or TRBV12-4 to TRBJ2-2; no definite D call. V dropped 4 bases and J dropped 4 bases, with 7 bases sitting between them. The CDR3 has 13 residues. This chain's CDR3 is CASSSFGTGELFF. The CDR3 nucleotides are TGTGCCAGCAGTTCATTCGGCACCGGGGAGCTGTTTTTT.

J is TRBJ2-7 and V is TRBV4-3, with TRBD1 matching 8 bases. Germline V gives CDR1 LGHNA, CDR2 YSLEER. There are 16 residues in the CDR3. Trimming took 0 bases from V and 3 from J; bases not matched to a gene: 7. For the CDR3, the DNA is TGCGCCAGCAGCCAAGATCGGGGACAGGACATCTACGAGCAGTACTTC. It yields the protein CASSQDRGQDIYEQYF.

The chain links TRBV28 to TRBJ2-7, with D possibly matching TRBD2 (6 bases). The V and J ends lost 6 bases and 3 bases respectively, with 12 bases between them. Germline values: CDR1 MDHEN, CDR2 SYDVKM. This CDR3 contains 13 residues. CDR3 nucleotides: TGTGCCAGCAGGTGGCGGGGCAGCTACGAGCAGTACTTC. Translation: CASRWRGSYEQYF.